This T cell receptor beta chain was sequenced for a study of blood T cell repertoires in COVID-19 (dated by TCRdb to about 2020). About the full investigation: The collaborator samples originated in the United States, Italy and Spain and spanned the acute and convalescent phases of COVID-19. The material from the prospective study consisted of cDNA or gDNA derived from T cells, B-cell-depleted T cells, or PBMCs. Subjects who had been exposed to COVID-19, were actively infected with it, or had recovered from it provided the deeply sampled blood TCRbeta repertoires that made up the dataset. A freely available public database, intended as a resource for researchers studying the immune response to SARS-CoV-2, is where the repertoires were released. Samples were obtained from the ongoing ImmuneRACE study (first 160 participants) and from 1,254 subjects provided by 6 global collaborators. Nearly every sample came with metadata listing a de-identified subject ID, COVID-19 status, age in years and sex. HLA class I and class II types, where available, came from metadata supplied by the sample provider rather than from assay-based typing. Overall study outcomes, separate from this receptor: The amount of clinical and demographic metadata varied by source and participant and was provided uncurated.

The cysteine opens and the phenylalanine closes a CDR3 of 15 amino acids. CDR3 DNA is the only sequence kept; it has 45 bases, read in frame from the first base. V has 4 bases trimmed and J has 3 bases trimmed; junction bases matching no gene number 8. The germline V gene (reference sequence) sets CDR1 to MNHNY and CDR2 to SVGAGI. The collaborating institutions used their own protocols to collect whole blood in K2EDTA tubes. Collaborator samples were shipped for TCRbeta analysis as frozen whole blood, isolated PBMCs, or DNA extracted from either sample type. The immunoSEQ Assay, a bias-controlled multiplex PCR, was used to amplify TCRbeta CDR3 regions from genomic DNA. From the authors' description of their analysis: Nucleated cell counts per sample were estimated from amplification of reference gene primers within the assay. Sequence reads were collapsed and filtered to measure the absolute abundance of every unique TCRbeta CDR3 rearrangement. For each sample, productive Simpson clonality was calculated as the square root of Simpson's diversity index over productive rearrangements. Held by TCRdb, this immuneACCESS table contains in-frame sequences only and omits some clones. Under half of the omission traces to an unresolved V gene where checked; the cause of the rest is unknown. V, J and clone size were drawn from that table, and D and trimming were deduced from the DNA. The sample table holds approximately 150,000 clones, of which roughly 88% were seen once. The top ten clones comprise about 10% of the sample.

Relative to its sample, this clone is medium-sized (0.01 to 0.1%). What this receptor recognizes is not known. Per-base quality was not reported, and no clone a single base away is much larger than it. The sequence is built from TRBV6-6 and TRBJ2-7, with TRBD2 identical over 8 junction bases. The sample taken for sequencing was peripheral blood. The origin of this receptor is a man aged 60 to 69 with active or convalescent COVID-19. The CDR3 loop reads CASSSPGLAGYEQYF. The nucleotide sequence reads as follows: TGTGCCAGCAGTTCGCCGGGGCTAGCGGGCTACGAGCAGTACTTC.